The 7 T cell receptor beta chains below all came from one sample that was sequenced in a study of blood T cells in healthy people across ages. The second PCR ran roughly 7 to 12 cycles with a sample-barcoded 5' primer and J-beta primers. One entry per CDR3 protein results from TCRdb running MiXCR on the 5' RACE reads. In the table there are 850,000 to 1,000,000 distinct CDR3 sequences, around 54% of which are singletons. Specimen: blood. The receptors stem from a woman aged 55-69 years in good health.

This clonotype turned up a few times. The chain has TRBV7-2 and TRBJ2-1; maybe TRBD2 (5 bases). This CDR3 region has 15 residues. Per the germline V gene, CDR1 is SGHTA and CDR2 is FQGNSA. Trimming stripped 1 base from V and 10 bases from J, with 17 bases between. The CDR3 sequence is CASSLGAAWGREQFF. As DNA, the CDR3 is TGTGCCAGCAGCTTAGGAGCGGCCTGGGGTAGGGAGCAGTTCTTC.

The chain is built from TRBV6-1 and TRBJ1-2; D unresolved. The CDR3 covers 14 residues. The V end was cut by 5 bases, the J end by 0 bases, with 10 bases between. Germline values: CDR1 MNHNS, CDR2 SASEGT. In nucleotides, the CDR3 is TGTGCCAGCAGTCAACGGGCGGCTAACTATGGCTACACCTTC. Its protein product is CASSQRAANYGYTF.

The chain carries TRBV7-2 and TRBJ2-1, with 7 positions matching TRBD1. This CDR3 spans 15 amino acids. J was trimmed by 9 bases and V by 4 bases; bases with no gene match: 12. Germline V lookup: CDR1 SGHTA, CDR2 FQGNSA. In nucleotides, the CDR3 is TGTGCCAGCAGCTCCCGACAGGGATTGCCTGGTGAGCAGTTCTTC. It translates to CASSSRQGLPGEQFF.

This chain joins TRBV29-1 and TRBJ2-3; D unclear. CDR1 and CDR2 from the germline V gene are SQVTM and ANQGSEA. The CDR3 contains 13 residues. V lost 5 bases and J 6 bases, leaving 15 bases between the germline ends. CDR3 sequence: CSVSAVTVDTQYF. The CDR3 bases are TGCAGCGTTTCCGCGGTAACGGTCGATACGCAGTATTTT.

CDR3 bases: TGTGCCAGCAGCCAGTATCGGAGCAATCAGCCCCAGCATTTT. It specifies CASSQYRSNQPQHF. The V gene is TRBV3-1, the J gene TRBJ1-5, with D unresolved. Germline V gene data show CDR1 as LGHDT and CDR2 as YNNKEL (reference sequence). The CDR3 length is 14 residues. Trimming cost V 3 bases and J 1 base, with 7 bases left between them.

The gene calls are TRBV11-2 and TRBJ2-4, with a weak D call TRBD2 (5 bases). Germline V gene sequence: CDR1 SGHAT, CDR2 FQNNGV. With 3 bases removed from V and 2 bases from J, the gap between germline ends came to 17 bases. CDR3 length equals 17 residues. Here the CDR3 reads CASSLIFVEGSKNIQYF. The DNA of the CDR3 is TGTGCCAGCAGCTTGATCTTCGTAGAGGGATCCAAAAACATTCAGTACTTC.

The V gene is TRBV2, the J gene TRBJ1-2; 8 positions match TRBD1. The germline V gene has CDR1 SNHLY and CDR2 FYNNEI. Losses at the gene ends were 0 bases for V and 4 bases for J; bases not matched to a gene: 4. The CDR3 is made up of 15 amino acids. CDR3 region: CASSEAGDRFYGYTF. The CDR3 nucleotides read TGTGCCAGCAGTGAAGCGGGGGACAGGTTCTATGGCTACACCTTC. Supplemented by reference TRBV2 and TRBJ1-2, the full variable domain reads EPEVTQTPSHQVTQMGQEVILRCVPISNHLYFYWYRQILGQKVEFLVSFYNNEISEKSEIFDDQFSVERPDGSNFTLKIRSTKLEDSAMYFCASSEAGDRFYGYTFGSGTRLTVV.